This T cell receptor (beta chain) is from a study of blood T cell repertoires in COVID-19. In the study overall: COVID-19 samples, acute and convalescent, were from the United States, Italy and Spain. In each case, the material was cDNA or gDNA derived from T cells, B-cell-depleted T cells, or PBMCs.

Germline CDR1 MNHEY, CDR2 SVGAGI. V gave up 7 bases and J gave up 6 bases, with 13 bases separating them. This CDR3 comprises 14 residues. Libraries were prepared by immunoSEQ multiplex PCR; TCRdb keeps only in-frame clonotypes and omits some of them. The sample shows over 130,000 clones, around nine tenths of them seen only once. This clone was counted once. The rearrangement uses TRBV6-5 and TRBJ1-6; tentatively, D is TRBD1 (6 bases). Sequencing was carried out using peripheral blood. The receptor was derived from a man aged 55 to 70 with active or convalescent COVID-19. CDR3 region: CASTLRTVNSPLHF. Here the CDR3 DNA reads TGTGCCAGCACTTTAAGGACAGTTAATTCACCCCTCCACTTT.